This TCR beta chain was documented in a study of T cell changes during pregnancy in multiple sclerosis. CDR1 is ENHRY and CDR2 is SYGVKD in the germline V gene. Trimming took off 3 bases at V and 5 bases at J, with 17 bases between the two ends. The CDR3 sequence is 16 residues long. The data were produced by immunoSEQ multiplex PCR, yet TCRdb's version contains in-frame clones alone and is incomplete. Of roughly 30,000 clones listed, 89% are singletons. V gene TRBV10-3 combines with J gene TRBJ2-1; no clear D gene. This receptor was identified in a female donor with multiple sclerosis, enrolled in a pregnancy study. This specimen consisted of CD8+ T cells from peripheral blood mononuclear cells, obtained after pregnancy. The CDR3 DNA reads as TGTGCCATCAGTGAACTCTTAGTATACCAAAACAATGAGCAGTTCTTC. The encoded protein is CAISELLVYQNNEQFF.